These T cell receptor beta chains were read from a single sample in a study of Ad26.COV2.S vaccination and SARS-CoV-2 variants. Some clones are missing from TCRdb's copy, which holds only in-frame ones; the method was immunoSEQ multiplex PCR. The repertoire has 400,000 to 450,000 clones, about nine tenths of them found once; the top ten carry 9% to 15%. Sequencing was performed on peripheral blood, taken in a trial of Ad26.COV2.S vaccine versus placebo. Receptors were obtained from a person between 18 and 60 years old who received the Ad26.COV2.S COVID-19 vaccine or a placebo. The CDR3 runs from the conserved cysteine through the conserved F or W. The order of the fields is J gene, D gene, V gene, clone size, CDR3 protein, CDR3 DNA. The D gene is left open where the match is weak. Expanded clones are given a class, and other clones once, few, many or no size at all.

J: TRBJ1-5
D: TRBD1
V: TRBV6-6
size: .
CDR3: CASSRWTGLGEMGNQPQHF
DNA: TGTGCCAGCAGTCGCTGGACAGGGTTGGGGGAAATGGGCAATCAGCCCCAGCATTTT

J: TRBJ1-5
D: .
V: TRBV30
size: .
CDR3: CAWSAESNQPQHF
DNA: TGTGCCTGGAGTGCTGAAAGCAATCAGCCCCAGCATTTT

J: TRBJ2-1
D: .
V: TRBV7-9
size: .
CDR3: CASSHDRGLREFF
DNA: TGTGCCAGCAGCCACGACCGGGGCCTGAGGGAGTTCTTC

J: TRBJ2-1
D: .
V: TRBV5-4
size: .
CDR3: CASSPKTGTRIYNEQFF
DNA: TGTGCCAGCAGCCCGAAGACCGGGACTCGAATCTACAATGAGCAGTTCTTC

J: TRBJ2-7
D: TRBD1
V: TRBV5-1
size: once
CDR3: CASSSGTGVYEQYF
DNA: TGCGCCAGCAGCTCCGGGACAGGGGTCTACGAGCAGTACTTC

J: TRBJ2-7
D: .
V: TRBV6-5
size: .
CDR3: CASRDWSYEQYF
DNA: TGTGCCAGCAGGGACTGGAGCTACGAGCAGTACTTC

J: TRBJ2-7
D: TRBD1
V: TRBV6-5
size: .
CDR3: CASSRTGTNEQYF
DNA: TGTGCCAGCAGTAGGACAGGGACCAACGAGCAGTACTTC

J: TRBJ1-1
D: .
V: TRBV24-1
size: .
CDR3: CATSDRAGGNTEAFF
DNA: TGTGCCACCAGTGACCGCGCCGGGGGAAACACTGAAGCTTTCTTT

J: TRBJ2-1
D: .
V: TRBV6-5
size: once
CDR3: CASTRPGAGFNEQFF
DNA: TGTGCCAGCACCCGCCCGGGTGCAGGTTTCAATGAGCAGTTCTTC

J: TRBJ2-3
D: .
V: TRBV5-4
size: .
CDR3: CASSLHGAFDTQYF
DNA: TGTGCCAGCAGCTTGCACGGGGCGTTTGATACGCAGTATTTT

J: TRBJ2-5
D: TRBD2
V: TRBV7-3
size: .
CDR3: CASSLGGTQETQYF
DNA: TGTGCCAGCAGCTTGGGGGGGACTCAAGAGACCCAGTACTTC

J: TRBJ2-7
D: TRBD2
V: TRBV7-9
size: .
CDR3: CASSLGGLAGAGEQYF
DNA: TGTGCCAGCAGCTTGGGAGGACTAGCGGGAGCCGGCGAGCAGTACTTC

J: TRBJ2-1
D: TRBD1
V: TRBV10-3
size: .
CDR3: CAISEGTGPGNEQFF
DNA: TGTGCCATCAGTGAGGGGACAGGCCCAGGGAATGAGCAGTTCTTC

J: TRBJ2-1
D: TRBD2
V: TRBV10-2
size: .
CDR3: CASRERDPYNEQFF
DNA: TGCGCCAGCAGGGAGCGGGATCCCTACAATGAGCAGTTCTTC

J: TRBJ2-5
D: .
V: TRBV18
size: .
CDR3: CASSPFETQYF
DNA: TGTGCCAGCTCACCCTTTGAGACCCAGTACTTC

J: TRBJ1-3
D: .
V: TRBV7-6
size: .
CDR3: CASSPRGGASGNTIYF
DNA: TGTGCCAGCAGCCCACGCGGGGGTGCCTCTGGAAACACCATATATTTT

J: TRBJ2-1
D: .
V: TRBV7-3
size: .
CDR3: CASSLIFGEQFF
DNA: TGTGCCAGCAGCTTAATCTTCGGTGAGCAGTTCTTC

J: TRBJ1-5
D: .
V: TRBV12-5
size: .
CDR3: CASGFGSNQPQHF
DNA: TGTGCTAGTGGTTTTGGGAGCAATCAGCCCCAGCATTTT

J: TRBJ1-3
D: .
V: TRBV19
size: .
CDR3: CASSIGGPGNTIYF
DNA: TGTGCCAGTAGTATCGGGGGGCCTGGAAACACCATATATTTT

J: TRBJ2-5
D: TRBD2
V: TRBV6-2/TRBV6-3
size: .
CDR3: CASSYISGRAGGETQYF
DNA: TGTGCCAGCAGTTACATCAGCGGGAGGGCCGGCGGGGAGACCCAGTACTTC

J: TRBJ2-5
D: .
V: TRBV3-1/TRBV3-2
size: .
CDR3: CASSHRWGAGETQYF
DNA: TGTGCCAGCAGCCACCGCTGGGGGGCGGGAGAGACCCAGTACTTC

J: TRBJ1-1
D: TRBD1
V: TRBV27
size: .
CDR3: CASSLSPGGMFTEAFF
DNA: TGTGCCAGCAGTTTATCGCCAGGGGGCATGTTCACTGAAGCTTTCTTT

J: TRBJ1-1
D: TRBD1
V: TRBV5-5
size: .
CDR3: CASSFAGQGITEAFF
DNA: TGTGCCAGCAGCTTCGCGGGACAGGGGATAACTGAAGCTTTCTTT

J: TRBJ2-7
D: .
V: TRBV11-2
size: .
CDR3: CASSVTGSSYEQYF
DNA: TGTGCCAGCAGCGTTACAGGGAGCTCCTACGAGCAGTACTTC

J: TRBJ1-2
D: .
V: TRBV6-4
size: .
CDR3: CASRLQGANYGYTF
DNA: TGTGCCAGCAGGTTACAGGGAGCTAACTATGGCTACACCTTC

J: TRBJ2-2
D: .
V: TRBV28
size: once
CDR3: CASRGNTGELFF
DNA: TGTGCCAGCAGAGGGAACACCGGGGAGCTGTTTTTT

J: TRBJ2-7
D: TRBD1
V: TRBV29-1
size: .
CDR3: CSVEGQGTDNEQYF
DNA: TGCAGCGTCGAAGGACAGGGTACCGACAACGAGCAGTACTTC

J: TRBJ1-5
D: .
V: TRBV7-2
size: .
CDR3: CASSPFGRNQPQHF
DNA: TGTGCCAGCAGTCCCTTCGGGAGAAATCAGCCCCAGCATTTT

J: TRBJ2-7
D: .
V: TRBV15
size: few
CDR3: CATSRRENSYEQYF
DNA: TGTGCCACCAGCCGCCGGGAGAACTCCTACGAGCAGTACTTC

J: TRBJ2-1
D: TRBD2
V: TRBV7-2
size: .
CDR3: CASRELAEHYNEQFF
DNA: TGTGCCAGCAGAGAACTAGCGGAGCATTACAATGAGCAGTTCTTC

J: TRBJ2-1
D: .
V: TRBV7-8
size: .
CDR3: CASKTVSVNNEQFF
DNA: TGTGCCAGCAAAACGGTCTCTGTTAACAATGAGCAGTTCTTC

J: TRBJ2-7
D: .
V: TRBV30
size: .
CDR3: CAWSVQYGKYF
DNA: TGTGCCTGGAGTGTACAGTACGGAAAGTACTTC

J: TRBJ2-7
D: .
V: TRBV6-5
size: .
CDR3: CASREGVLQGTLF
DNA: TGTGCCAGCAGGGAGGGTGTTTTGCAGGGGACACTTTTC

J: TRBJ1-4
D: .
V: TRBV2
size: .
CDR3: CASSAGPNEKLFF
DNA: TGTGCCAGCAGCGCGGGGCCAAATGAAAAACTGTTTTTT

J: TRBJ2-7
D: TRBD1
V: TRBV2
size: .
CDR3: CARGTGREQYF
DNA: TGTGCCAGGGGGACAGGGCGCGAGCAGTACTTC

J: TRBJ1-6
D: .
V: TRBV19
size: .
CDR3: CASSPISGDNSPLHF
DNA: TGTGCCAGTAGTCCCATCTCAGGGGATAATTCACCCCTCCACTTT

J: TRBJ2-7
D: TRBD1
V: TRBV7-2
size: .
CDR3: CASSRSDRAHEQYF
DNA: TGTGCCAGCAGCAGGTCCGACAGGGCCCACGAGCAGTACTTC

J: TRBJ1-5
D: .
V: TRBV15
size: .
CDR3: CATSRELASNQPQHF
DNA: TGTGCCACCAGCAGAGAACTGGCCTCTAATCAGCCCCAGCATTTT

J: TRBJ2-7
D: TRBD1
V: TRBV5-4
size: .
CDR3: CASSSWDRGYEQYF
DNA: TGTGCCAGCAGCTCCTGGGACAGGGGCTACGAGCAGTACTTC

J: TRBJ1-5
D: TRBD1
V: TRBV19
size: .
CDR3: CASSMGQGFHQPQHF
DNA: TGTGCCAGTAGTATGGGACAGGGGTTCCATCAGCCCCAGCATTTT

J: TRBJ1-1
D: .
V: TRBV7-9
size: few
CDR3: CASSLSGGTEAFF
DNA: TGTGCCAGCAGCTTATCGGGGGGCACTGAAGCTTTCTTT

J: TRBJ2-3
D: .
V: TRBV5-4
size: once
CDR3: CASSFPDGDTQYF
DNA: TGTGCCAGCAGCTTCCCCGATGGGGATACGCAGTATTTT

J: TRBJ1-1
D: TRBD1
V: TRBV28
size: .
CDR3: CASSSIPGQPSGAEAFF
DNA: TGTGCCAGCAGTTCAATCCCGGGACAGCCCTCGGGGGCTGAAGCTTTCTTT

J: TRBJ2-3
D: TRBD2
V: TRBV7-8
size: .
CDR3: CASRTSGSTDTQYF
DNA: TGTGCCAGCCGGACTAGCGGGTCTACAGATACGCAGTATTTT

J: TRBJ1-5
D: .
V: TRBV27
size: few
CDR3: CASSPGGQLYSNQPQHF
DNA: TGTGCCAGCAGCCCCGGCGGACAGCTTTATAGCAATCAGCCCCAGCATTTT

J: TRBJ2-4
D: TRBD1
V: TRBV5-6
size: once
CDR3: CASSLMGQGVTKNIQYF
DNA: TGTGCCAGCAGCTTGATGGGACAGGGGGTCACCAAAAACATTCAGTACTTC

J: TRBJ1-1
D: .
V: TRBV6-5
size: .
CDR3: CASGPGTEAFF
DNA: TGTGCCAGCGGACCGGGGACTGAAGCTTTCTTT

J: TRBJ2-3
D: .
V: TRBV7-2
size: .
CDR3: CASSSSRVIGGFGTDTQYF
DNA: TGTGCCAGCAGCTCCTCTAGGGTCATAGGCGGGTTCGGCACAGATACGCAGTATTTT

J: TRBJ1-2
D: TRBD1
V: TRBV20-1
size: .
CDR3: CSASGAGGNYGYTF
DNA: TGCAGTGCTAGTGGGGCAGGGGGTAACTATGGCTACACCTTC

J: TRBJ2-3
D: .
V: TRBV6-5
size: .
CDR3: CAIGTSSTDTQYF
DNA: TGTGCCATCGGGACCTCAAGCACAGATACGCAGTATTTT

J: TRBJ2-3
D: .
V: TRBV10-1
size: .
CDR3: CASNGGNFYDTQYF
DNA: TGCGCCAGCAACGGGGGAAATTTCTACGATACGCAGTATTTT

J: TRBJ2-7
D: TRBD1
V: TRBV20-1
size: .
CDR3: CSVGQAYEQYF
DNA: TGCAGTGTCGGACAGGCCTACGAGCAGTACTTC

J: TRBJ2-3
D: TRBD2
V: TRBV4-2
size: .
CDR3: CASSRTSGGNHPSTDTQYF
DNA: TGTGCCAGCAGCCGGACTAGCGGGGGCAATCATCCTAGCACAGATACGCAGTATTTT

J: TRBJ2-7
D: TRBD1
V: TRBV10-3
size: .
CDR3: CAISVRGQTTYEQYF
DNA: TGTGCCATCAGTGTAAGGGGACAGACCACCTACGAGCAGTACTTC

J: TRBJ1-2
D: .
V: TRBV4-3
size: .
CDR3: CASSQDPSGDQGYGYTF
DNA: TGCGCCAGCAGCCAAGATCCGAGCGGGGATCAAGGTTATGGCTACACCTTC

J: TRBJ2-5
D: TRBD2
V: TRBV5-4
size: .
CDR3: CASTLAGGQETQYF
DNA: TGTGCCAGCACCCTAGCGGGAGGCCAAGAGACCCAGTACTTC